The 8 T cell receptor beta chains below come from one sample, sequenced in a study of cytomegalovirus exposure and HLA in healthy donors. Researchers ran the PCR with 60 Vbeta and 13 Jbeta primers. Some clones are missing from TCRdb's copy, which holds only in-frame ones; the method was immunoSEQ multiplex PCR. The table has roughly 150,000 clones, roughly 85% seen once; the top ten hold roughly 2.4%. The sequenced material came from PBMCs. Receptors originate from a woman aged 18 to 35 in good health and CMV-seronegative.

V and J are TRBV2 and TRBJ2-1; TRBD2 agrees at 14 bases. Trimming removed 6 bases from V and 9 bases from J; junction bases left unmatched: 10. The germline V gene has CDR1 SNHLY and CDR2 FYNNEI. The CDR3 consists of 16 residues. The CDR3 here is CASSSGTSGRRGEQFF. In DNA, the CDR3 is TGTGCCAGCAGCTCCGGGACTAGCGGGAGACGTGGTGAGCAGTTCTTC.

The J gene is TRBJ1-2, the V gene TRBV10-3; maybe TRBD1 (5 bases). The CDR3 has 14 residues. CDR1 and CDR2 (germline): ENHRY, SYGVKD. Trimming took 0 bases from V and 4 from J, leaving 9 bases between them. DNA for the CDR3: TGTGCCATCAGTGAGTCGGGGGGGACCTATGGCTACACCTTC. Translation: CAISESGGTYGYTF.

The J gene is TRBJ1-5, the V gene TRBV27; D is unclear. The germline V and J ends were trimmed by 1 base and 7 bases, with 20 bases remaining between them. Germline values: CDR1 MNHEY, CDR2 SMNVEV (reference sequence). The CDR3 runs to 17 residues. CDR3 sequence (DNA): TGTGCCAGCAGTTTATTCCGCCCGGTCGGGATCGACCAGCCCCAGCATTTT. Protein sequence: CASSLFRPVGIDQPQHF.

This chain joins TRBV7-2 and TRBJ2-3, with TRBD2 identical over 7 bases. CDR1 is SGHTA, CDR2 FQGNSA, per germline. The CDR3 is 14 residues long. Trimming removed 3 bases from V and 9 bases from J; junction bases left unmatched: 9. CDR3 sequence: CASSFRGRAATQYF. CDR3 nucleotides: TGTGCCAGCAGCTTTCGAGGGAGGGCTGCCACGCAGTATTTT. The full variable domain, in which reference TRBV7-2 and TRBJ2-3 provide the parts outside the CDR3, is GAGVSQSPSNKVTEKGKDVELRCDPISGHTALYWYRQSLGQGLEFLIYFQGNSAPDKSGLPSDRFSAERTGGSVSTLTIQRTQQEDSAVYLCASSFRGRAATQYFGPGTRLTVL.

The gene calls are TRBV7-2 and TRBJ2-1; 8 bases are a match to TRBD2. In germline, CDR1 is SGHTA, CDR2 FQGNSA. The CDR3 totals 17 residues. Germline trimming cut 3 bases from V and 9 bases from J; bases unmatched to any gene: 16. The CDR3 sequence: CASSFYRSGSVDTEQFF. CDR3 DNA: TGTGCCAGCAGCTTTTACAGAAGCGGGAGTGTCGATACTGAGCAGTTCTTC.

The chain combines TRBV28 with TRBJ1-2; 8 bases fit TRBD1. The germline CDR1 and CDR2 sequences are MDHEN and SYDVKM. Trimming removed 3 bases from V and 6 bases from J; junction bases left unmatched: 6. This CDR3 comprises 14 residues. The CDR3 nucleotides read TGTGCCAGCAGTTTCCCCTGGACAGGGAATGGCTACACCTTC. Translated, it gives CASSFPWTGNGYTF.

This chain joins TRBV19 and TRBJ2-1; D might be TRBD2 (5 bases). This CDR3 contains 15 residues. V was pared by 5 bases and J by 8 bases, with 19 bases between. Per germline, CDR1 LNHDA and CDR2 SQIVND (reference sequence). In nucleotides, the CDR3 is TGTGCCAGTAGTTCCTTCGGACTCGCTCCCGATGAGCAGTTCTTC. This sequence encodes CASSSFGLAPDEQFF.

J is TRBJ2-7 and V is TRBV7-2, with 8 bases matching TRBD2. The CDR3 consists of 15 residues. CDR1 is SGHTA and CDR2 is FQGNSA in the germline V gene. The V and J ends lost 3 bases and 3 bases, in that order; junction bases with no gene match: 7. The CDR3 here is CASSFRGGAIYEQYF. DNA of the CDR3: TGTGCCAGCAGCTTCCGGGGGGGGGCTATCTACGAGCAGTACTTC.